These 30 T cell receptor beta chains share one sample of origin, sequenced in a study of blood T cell repertoires in COVID-19. This table comes from immunoSEQ multiplex PCR, and its TCRdb copy is limited to in-frame clones, with some not included. Among 150,000 or so clones listed, 78% were seen once. Sequencing was carried out using peripheral blood. These receptors originate from a man older than 75 with acute or convalescent COVID-19.

The chain couples TRBV5-4 to TRBJ1-1; D not certain. V lost 5 bases and J lost 0, with 11 bases in between. This CDR3 is built from 14 residues. In germline, CDR1 is SGHNT, CDR2 YYREEE (reference sequence). In nucleotides, the CDR3 is TGTGCCAGCAGTATCCCCGGGTTGAACACTGAAGCTTTCTTT. This gives the protein CASSIPGLNTEAFF.

V is TRBV18 and J is TRBJ1-3, with TRBD1 identical over 8 bases. CDR3 length: 15 amino acids. Losses at the gene ends were 2 bases for V and 3 bases for J; bases not matched to a gene: 3. Germline CDR1 KGHSH, CDR2 LQKENI. The CDR3 is CASSPSRGLGNTIYF. The CDR3 DNA sequence: TGTGCCAGCTCACCATCCAGGGGGCTTGGAAACACCATATATTTT. The variable domain in full, with the rest retrieved from reference TRBV18 and TRBJ1-3, is NAGVMQNPRHLVRRRGQEARLRCSPMKGHSHVYWYRQLPEEGLKFMVYLQKENIIDESGMPKERFSAEFPKEGPSILRIQQVVRGDSAAYFCASSPSRGLGNTIYFGEGSWLTVV.

The chain uses TRBV28 and TRBJ1-6; 8 nucleotides match TRBD1. Germline CDR1 and CDR2: MDHEN and SYDVKM. The CDR3 spans 12 residues. The J segment lost 10 bases and the V segment lost 11 bases, leaving 7 bases of the junction unmatched. CDR3 bases: TGTGCCTCCAGGGGGCAAGAATCACCCCTCCACTTT. This gives the protein CASRGQESPLHF.

Here the CDR3 reads CASSPAGGQGPYGYTF. CDR3 in DNA: TGTGCCAGCAGTCCCGCGGGGGGACAGGGACCCTATGGCTACACCTTC. The chain joins TRBV28 to TRBJ1-2; TRBD1 matches at 9 bases. CDR3 size: 16 residues. The trim removed 5 bases at V and 4 bases at J, leaving 11 bases unmatched. Germline loops: CDR1 MDHEN, CDR2 SYDVKM.

The chain recombines TRBV27 with TRBJ1-2, with a weak D call TRBD1 (5 bases). Germline V CDR1 and CDR2: MNHEY, SMNVEV (reference sequence). This CDR3 comprises 15 residues. V was pared by 0 bases and J by 6 bases, with 14 bases between. This CDR3 is CASSLSFQGGNGYTF. In nucleotides, the CDR3 is TGTGCCAGCAGTTTATCGTTCCAGGGAGGTAATGGCTACACCTTC.

As regards this clone: The same CDR3 arises from other DNA sequences in this sample as well. The V and J genes are TRBV11-2 and TRBJ1-1, with no clear D. Germline CDR1 is SGHAT and CDR2 is FQNNGV. The CDR3 contains 13 residues. Trimming cost V 2 bases and J 1 base, with 5 bases left between them. DNA of the CDR3: TGTGCCAGCAGCTTACAGCGGAACACTGAAGCTTTCTTT. This encodes CASSLQRNTEAFF.

The chain joins TRBV6-1 to TRBJ1-6, with D maybe TRBD1 (6 bases). V shed 4 bases and J shed 6 bases, with 13 bases lying between them. This CDR3 has 15 residues. Per the germline V gene, CDR1 is MNHNS and CDR2 is SASEGT. Written as DNA, the CDR3 is TGTGCCAGCAGTGGACAGGAGGCTGCTAATTCACCCCTCCACTTT. Its translation is CASSGQEAANSPLHF.

V usage is TRBV5-1 and J usage is TRBJ1-1, with D possibly being TRBD1 (5 bases). Trimming removed 0 bases from V and 7 bases from J, with 10 bases in between. This CDR3 is built from 13 residues. Germline V gene lookup returns CDR1 SGHRS and CDR2 YFSETQ. Here the CDR3 DNA reads TGCGCCAGCAGCTTGGCCGGGGGGGTTGAAGCTTTCTTT. Protein: CASSLAGGVEAFF. Complete variable domain (other parts from reference TRBV5-1 and TRBJ1-1): KAGVTQTPRYLIKTRGQQVTLSCSPISGHRSVSWYQQTPGQGLQFLFEYFSETQRNKGNFPGRFSGRQFSNSRSEMNVSTLELGDSALYLCASSLAGGVEAFFGQGTRLTVV.

This clone was observed many times. The gene calls are TRBV5-1 and TRBJ2-7, with TRBD1 identical over 9 bases. V trimming: 6 bases; J trimming: 4 bases; junction bases outside the gene matches: 17. From germline, CDR1 is SGHRS and CDR2 YFSETQ. The CDR3 is made up of 17 amino acids. CDR3 bases: TGCGCCAGCACCCTTCGGGGACAGGGTGATCGCGGGTACGAGCAGTACGTC. The encoded protein is CASTLRGQGDRGYEQYV.

This clone was detected only a few times. The chain has TRBV2 and TRBJ2-1, with D hard to call. V lost 6 bases, J lost 1 base, and 4 bases lay in between. This CDR3 region has 12 residues. The germline gives CDR1 SNHLY, CDR2 FYNNEI. CDR3 protein: CASRISYNEQFF. CDR3 bases: TGTGCCAGCAGAATATCCTACAATGAGCAGTTCTTC.

The rearrangement links TRBV6-5 to TRBJ2-7, with 7 nucleotides matching TRBD1. The CDR3 totals 14 residues. The V gene's germline CDR1 is MNHEY and CDR2 SVGAGI. The V and J ends lost 7 bases and 0 bases, in that order; junction bases with no gene match: 6. CDR3 region: CASTTGVLSYEQYV. CDR3 nucleotides: TGTGCCAGCACAACAGGGGTCCTCTCCTACGAGCAGTACGTC.

The chain is built from TRBV5-1 and TRBJ1-1, with 12 bases matching TRBD1. The CDR3 is made up of 14 amino acids. Germline loops: CDR1 SGHRS, CDR2 YFSETQ. With V trimmed by 5 bases and J by 3 bases, 2 bases remained unmatched. As DNA, the CDR3 is TGCGCCAGCAGGGGGACAGGGGGCTACACTGAAGCTTTCTTT. It is translated as CASRGTGGYTEAFF.

The V call is TRBV27, the J call TRBJ2-7, with TRBD2 identical over 7 bases. This CDR3 has 15 amino acids. V dropped 3 bases and J dropped 4; count of bases not matched to a gene: 9. Germline values: CDR1 MNHEY, CDR2 SMNVEV (reference sequence). The CDR3, as DNA: TGTGCCAGCAGTTTTAGGAACAGCGGGGAGTACGAGCAGTACTTC. Its translation is CASSFRNSGEYEQYF.

This clone was observed once. This chain joins TRBV19 and TRBJ1-2, with TRBD1 identical over 8 bases. V was clipped by 5 bases and J by 8 bases; unmatched bases: 10. The CDR3 is made up of 14 amino acids. CDR1 and CDR2 from the germline V gene are LNHDA and SQIVND (reference sequence). As DNA, the CDR3 is TGTGCCAGTAGTCCGAGGACAGGGCCGAGCGGCTACACCTTC. It translates to CASSPRTGPSGYTF. Supplemented by reference TRBV19 and TRBJ1-2, the full variable domain reads DGGITQSPKYLFRKEGQNVTLSCEQNLNHDAMYWYRQDPGQGLRLIYYSQIVNDFQKGDIAEGYSVSREKKESFPLTVTSAQKNPTAFYLCASSPRTGPSGYTFGSGTRLTVV.

This clone was detected only a few times. The chain links TRBV5-1 to TRBJ1-1; 11 nucleotides line up with TRBD1. After removal of 5 bases from V and 6 bases from J, the junction contained 9 bases not matched to a gene. The V gene's germline CDR1 is SGHRS and CDR2 YFSETQ. This CDR3 is built from 15 residues. CDR3 DNA sequence: TGCGCCAGCAGGGGGACCGGGACAGGGGGATCTGAAGCTTTCTTT. Amino acid sequence: CASRGTGTGGSEAFF.

This chain uses TRBV27 with TRBJ2-3, with 9 bases matching TRBD2. Germline V gene lookup returns CDR1 MNHEY and CDR2 SMNVEV (reference sequence). V trimming: 4 bases; J trimming: 4 bases; junction bases outside the gene matches: 6. The length of the CDR3 is 15 residues. In DNA, the CDR3 is TGTGCCAGCAGTTACTACGGACTAGCGTCAGATACGCAGTATTTT. This codes for CASSYYGLASDTQYF.

V is TRBV10-2 and J is TRBJ1-1; TRBD1 matches 7 bases. Germline CDR1 and CDR2: WSHSY and SAAADI. The CDR3 loop spans 14 amino acids. The junction had 5 bases not matched to a gene; V was cut back by 6 bases and J by 1 base. CDR3 sequence: CASRLGQPNTEAFF. CDR3 sequence (DNA): TGCGCCAGCAGGTTGGGACAGCCGAACACTGAAGCTTTCTTT.

The chain carries TRBV7-9 and TRBJ2-5, with 7 bases fitting TRBD1. Germline loops: CDR1 SEHNR, CDR2 FQNEAQ (reference sequence). The trim removed 4 bases at V and 3 bases at J, leaving 5 bases unmatched. This CDR3 has 14 amino acids. The CDR3 DNA is TGTGCCAGCAGCTCATCCGGGACAGAAGAGACCCAGTACTTC. It codes for CASSSSGTEETQYF.

V and J are TRBV12-2 and TRBJ2-7; TRBD1 is taken as the D call from the table, unchecked against the DNA. TRBV12-2 is a pseudogene segment. The CDR3 covers 16 residues. The CDR3 DNA reads as TGTGCAAGTCGCTTAGCCGGAACAGGGGAAGTATGCGAGCAGTACGTC. Translation: CASRLAGTGEVCEQYV.

The chain joins TRBV7-8 to TRBJ2-2, with 8 bases matching TRBD1. CDR1 and CDR2 from the germline V gene are SGHVS and FQNEAQ. CDR3 length equals 15 residues. Trimming removed 4 bases from V and 4 bases from J; junction bases left unmatched: 5. The CDR3 DNA sequence: TGTGCCAGCAGCTACGGACAGGGAGCCACCGGGGAGCTGTTTTTT. Its translation is CASSYGQGATGELFF.

In this sample, this clone turned up a few times. The genes are TRBV28 and TRBJ2-3; perhaps TRBD1 as D (6 bases). From germline, CDR1 is MDHEN and CDR2 SYDVKM. This CDR3 spans 14 amino acids. Trimming stripped 5 bases from V and 1 base from J, with 10 bases between. The CDR3 spells CASSKQGGTDTQYF. CDR3 coding DNA: TGTGCCAGCAGTAAACAGGGCGGCACAGATACGCAGTATTTT.

V and J are TRBV6-4 and TRBJ1-2; D might be TRBD1 (6 bases). Germline CDR1 is MRHNA and CDR2 is SNTAGT. The length of the CDR3 is 15 residues. The V end lost 2 bases, the J end lost 4 bases, and 14 bases lay between the germline ends. This CDR3 is CASSDPQQGIYGYTF. The CDR3 nucleotides read TGTGCCAGCAGTGACCCCCAACAGGGCATCTATGGCTACACCTTC.

This sequence joins TRBV7-2 and TRBJ1-1; weak D call: TRBD1 (5 bases). The CDR3 covers 16 residues. Trimming left V 1 base short and J 3 bases short, with 15 bases between. CDR1 and CDR2 (germline): SGHTA, FQGNSA. The chain's CDR3 is CASSLGLGRADTEAFF. DNA of the CDR3: TGTGCCAGCAGCTTAGGATTAGGCAGGGCGGACACTGAAGCTTTCTTT.

Only a few counts were recorded for this clone. J is TRBJ1-1 and V is TRBV7-2; 7 bases are a match to TRBD1. CDR3 size: 15 residues. Germline values: CDR1 SGHTA, CDR2 FQGNSA. With 0 bases clipped from V and 1 base from J, the junction kept 2 bases outside the gene matches. CDR3 DNA sequence: TGTGCCAGCAGCTTAGCGGGGACAGCGAACACTGAAGCTTTCTTT. Protein product: CASSLAGTANTEAFF.

The rearrangement joins TRBV27 to TRBJ1-1; D remains ambiguous. The germline V gene has CDR1 MNHEY and CDR2 SMNVEV (reference sequence). The CDR3 sequence is 14 residues long. V was pared by 4 bases and J by 1 base, with 10 bases between. In DNA, the CDR3 is TGTGCCAGCAGTTCGGCGGTGGGGAACACTGAAGCTTTCTTT. Its translation: CASSSAVGNTEAFF.

The chain is built from TRBV9 and TRBJ2-2; TRBD2 is a possible D gene (5 bases). CDR1 and CDR2 from the germline V gene are SGDLS and YYNGEE. V was trimmed by 4 bases and J by 4 bases, leaving 11 bases between them. The CDR3 contains 14 residues. CDR3 DNA: TGTGCCAGCAGCCCCCAGAGCGGCACCGGGGAGCTGTTTTTT. Translating gives CASSPQSGTGELFF.

This clone was observed once. The gene calls are TRBV30 and TRBJ1-2; 11 bases are a match to TRBD1. Germline V lookup: CDR1 GTSNPN, CDR2 SVGIG (reference sequence). Trimming at V came to 5 bases and at J to 2 bases, leaving 4 bases not matched to a gene. The CDR3 spans 14 residues. CDR3 sequence: CAWRGDRGNYGYTF. The CDR3 DNA reads as TGTGCCTGGCGTGGGGACAGGGGGAACTATGGCTACACCTTC.

This sequence joins TRBV28 and TRBJ2-5, with D maybe TRBD2 (5 bases). The CDR3 spans 16 residues. Trimming pared 2 bases from V and 3 bases from J, leaving 16 bases between. In germline, CDR1 is MDHEN, CDR2 SYDVKM. The CDR3 DNA is TGTGCCAGCAGTTTAAATACGCCGGCGGGTAAAGAGACCCAGTACTTC. It is translated as CASSLNTPAGKETQYF.

The chain combines TRBV19 with TRBJ1-1; D uncertain. Germline V CDR1 and CDR2: LNHDA, SQIVND (reference sequence). CDR3 length: 15 residues. The V and J ends lost 2 bases and 5 bases respectively, with 15 bases between them. CDR3 sequence (DNA): TGTGCCAGTAGTATAACCCCAGGCCCCGGTACTGAAGCTTTCTTT. This codes for CASSITPGPGTEAFF.

The V gene is TRBV9, the J gene TRBJ1-2; maybe TRBD1 (6 bases). Trimming cost V 0 bases and J 7 bases, with 16 bases left between them. CDR3 length: 15 amino acids. Germline CDR1 reads SGDLS; CDR2 reads YYNGEE. The CDR3 loop is CASSVAGRGMGGYTF. CDR3 nucleotide sequence: TGTGCCAGCAGCGTAGCTGGCAGGGGAATGGGTGGCTACACCTTC.